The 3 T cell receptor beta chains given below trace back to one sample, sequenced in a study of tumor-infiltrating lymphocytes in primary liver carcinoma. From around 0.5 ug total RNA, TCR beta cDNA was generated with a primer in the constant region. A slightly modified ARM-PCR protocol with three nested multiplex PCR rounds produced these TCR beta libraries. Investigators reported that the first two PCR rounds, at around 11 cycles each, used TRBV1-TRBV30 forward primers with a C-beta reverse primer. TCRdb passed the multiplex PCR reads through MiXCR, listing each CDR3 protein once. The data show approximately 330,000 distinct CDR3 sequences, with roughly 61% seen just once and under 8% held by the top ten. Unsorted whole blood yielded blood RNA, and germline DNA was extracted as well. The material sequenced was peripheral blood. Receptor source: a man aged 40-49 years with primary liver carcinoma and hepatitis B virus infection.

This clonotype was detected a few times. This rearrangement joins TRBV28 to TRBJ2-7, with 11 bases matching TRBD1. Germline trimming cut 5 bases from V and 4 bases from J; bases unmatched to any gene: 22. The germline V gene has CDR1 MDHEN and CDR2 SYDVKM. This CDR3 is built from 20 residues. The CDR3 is CASSHASRTGGSEKRYEQYF. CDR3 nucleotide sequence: TGTGCCAGCAGTCACGCGAGCCGGACAGGGGGCTCCGAAAAAAGGTACGAGCAGTACTTC.

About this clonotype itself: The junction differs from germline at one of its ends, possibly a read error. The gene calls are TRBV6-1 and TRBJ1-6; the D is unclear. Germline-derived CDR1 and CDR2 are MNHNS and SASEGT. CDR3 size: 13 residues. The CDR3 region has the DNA TGTGCCAGCAGTCGGCACGAGAGTTCACCCCCCCACTTT. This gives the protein CASSRHESSPPHF.

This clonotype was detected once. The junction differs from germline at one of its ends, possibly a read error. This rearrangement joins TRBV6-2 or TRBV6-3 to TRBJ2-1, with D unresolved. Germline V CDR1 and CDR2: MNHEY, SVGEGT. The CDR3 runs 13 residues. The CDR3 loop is CASNPHASNGQFF. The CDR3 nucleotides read TGTGCCAGCAATCCCCATGCGTCCAATGGGCAGTTCTTC.